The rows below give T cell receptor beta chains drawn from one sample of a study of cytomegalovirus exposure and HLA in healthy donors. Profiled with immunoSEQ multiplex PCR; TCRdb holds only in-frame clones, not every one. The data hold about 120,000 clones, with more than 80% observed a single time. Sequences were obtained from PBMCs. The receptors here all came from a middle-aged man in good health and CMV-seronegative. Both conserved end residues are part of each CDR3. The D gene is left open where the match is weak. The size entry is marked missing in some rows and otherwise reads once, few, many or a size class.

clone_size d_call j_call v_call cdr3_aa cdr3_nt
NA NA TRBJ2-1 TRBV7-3 CASSPDTGYNEQFF TGTGCCAGCAGCCCCGACACAGGGTACAATGAGCAGTTCTTC
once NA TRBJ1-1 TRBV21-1 CASSWAVNTEAFF TGTGCCAGCAGCTGGGCAGTTAACACTGAAGCTTTCTTT
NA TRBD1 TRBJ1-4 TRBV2 CASSESGQENEKLFF TGTGCCAGCAGTGAATCGGGACAGGAGAATGAAAAACTGTTTTTT
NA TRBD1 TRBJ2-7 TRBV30 CAWSEVPETGKYF TGTGCCTGGTCCGAAGTGCCTGAGACAGGGAAGTACTTC
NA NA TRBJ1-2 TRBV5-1 CASSPVGNYGYTF TGCGCCAGCAGCCCCGTCGGGAACTATGGCTACACCTTC
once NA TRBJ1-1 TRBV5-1 CASSLAATNTEAFF TGCGCCAGCAGCTTGGCCGCTACTAACACTGAAGCTTTCTTT
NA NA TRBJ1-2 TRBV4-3 CASSQNRVIRSGYTF TGCGCCAGCAGCCAAAACAGGGTAATTCGGTCTGGCTACACCTTC
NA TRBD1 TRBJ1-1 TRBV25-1 CASRGQGNTEAFF TGTGCCAGCAGGGGACAGGGGAACACTGAAGCTTTCTTT
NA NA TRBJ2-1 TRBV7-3 CASSSRGGVNEQFF TGTGCCAGCAGCTCCAGAGGGGGAGTGAATGAGCAGTTCTTC
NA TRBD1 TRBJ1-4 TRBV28 CASSGRDRNEKLFF TGTGCCAGCAGTGGCCGGGACAGAAACGAAAAACTGTTTTTT
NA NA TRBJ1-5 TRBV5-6 CASSPLGGDQPQHF TGTGCCAGCAGCCCGCTCGGAGGGGATCAGCCCCAGCATTTT
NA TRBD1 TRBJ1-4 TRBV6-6 CASSSNRDSEKLFF TGTGCCAGCTCCAGCAATCGGGACAGCGAAAAACTGTTTTTT
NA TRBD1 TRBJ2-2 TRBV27 CASSSRDRGFGELFF TGTGCCAGCAGTTCCCGGGACAGGGGGTTCGGGGAGCTGTTTTTT
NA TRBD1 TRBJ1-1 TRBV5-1 CASSWGQGATEAFF TGCGCCAGCAGCTGGGGACAGGGGGCCACTGAAGCTTTCTTT
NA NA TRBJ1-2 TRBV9 CASSGRGYGYTF TGTGCCAGCAGCGGGAGGGGCTATGGCTACACCTTC
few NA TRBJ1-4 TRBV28 CASSLLQGNEKLFF TGTGCCAGCAGTTTATTACAGGGAAATGAAAAACTGTTTTTT
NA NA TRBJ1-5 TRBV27 CASSLSGSAGLQPQHF TGTGCCAGCAGTTTATCCGGTTCGGCAGGGCTCCAGCCCCAGCATTTT
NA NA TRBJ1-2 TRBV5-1 CASSPLTGSNYGYTF TGCGCCAGCAGCCCCCTTACAGGTTCTAACTATGGCTACACCTTC
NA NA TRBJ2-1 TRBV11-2 CASSPSGYEQFF TGTGCCAGCAGCCCTTCCGGGTATGAGCAGTTCTTC
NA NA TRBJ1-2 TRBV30 CAWSLNRQGYGYTF TGTGCCTGGAGCCTAAACCGTCAGGGATACGGCTACACCTTC
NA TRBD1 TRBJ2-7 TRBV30 CAWSPPTGFGVYEQYF TGTGCCTGGAGTCCACCGACAGGGTTCGGTGTGTACGAGCAGTACTTC
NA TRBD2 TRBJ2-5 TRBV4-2 CASSQPRASGSGETQYF TGTGCCAGCAGCCAACCCCGGGCTAGCGGGAGTGGAGAGACCCAGTACTTC
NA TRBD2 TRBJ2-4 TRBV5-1 CASSSRGGLAGEEAKNIQYF TGCGCCAGCAGCTCTAGAGGGGGACTAGCGGGAGAGGAAGCCAAAAACATTCAGTACTTC
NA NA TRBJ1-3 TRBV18 CASSPPGHPFSGNTIYF TGTGCCAGCTCACCACCCGGACACCCGTTCTCTGGAAACACCATATATTTT
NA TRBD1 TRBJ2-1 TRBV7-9 CASSPPGGYNEQFF TGTGCCAGCAGCCCCCCAGGGGGTTACAATGAGCAGTTCTTC
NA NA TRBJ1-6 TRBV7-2 CASSFRESPLHF TGTGCCAGCAGCTTCAGGGAATCACCCCTCCACTTT
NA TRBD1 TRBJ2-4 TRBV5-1 CASSAGDRADIQYF TGCGCCAGCAGCGCCGGGGACAGGGCAGACATTCAGTACTTC
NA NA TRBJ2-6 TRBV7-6 CASSGRGSGANVLTF TGTGCCAGCAGCGGTCGAGGCTCTGGGGCCAACGTCCTGACTTTC
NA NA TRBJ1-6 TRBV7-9 CASSLGQGTPPLHF TGTGCCAGCAGCTTAGGTCAGGGGACCCCACCCCTCCACTTT
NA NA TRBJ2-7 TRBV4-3 CASSQDDTGLGYEQYF TGCGCCAGCAGCCAAGATGATACAGGGCTGGGCTACGAGCAGTACTTC
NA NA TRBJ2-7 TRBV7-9 CASSLLGTAEQYF TGTGCCAGCAGCTTGCTGGGCACGGCCGAGCAGTACTTC
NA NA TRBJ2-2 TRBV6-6 CASILDAGLELFF TGTGCCAGCATTCTCGACGCGGGACTGGAGCTGTTTTTT
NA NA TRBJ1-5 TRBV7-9 CASSSDSTIPTQHF TGTGCCAGCAGCTCGGACAGTACCATTCCTACCCAGCATTTT
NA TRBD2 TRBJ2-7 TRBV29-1 CSVVREGVEQYF TGCAGCGTTGTTAGGGAGGGAGTCGAGCAGTACTTC
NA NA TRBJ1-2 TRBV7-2 CASSLDQQGRNYGYTF TGTGCCAGCAGCTTAGATCAGCAGGGCCGCAACTATGGCTACACCTTC